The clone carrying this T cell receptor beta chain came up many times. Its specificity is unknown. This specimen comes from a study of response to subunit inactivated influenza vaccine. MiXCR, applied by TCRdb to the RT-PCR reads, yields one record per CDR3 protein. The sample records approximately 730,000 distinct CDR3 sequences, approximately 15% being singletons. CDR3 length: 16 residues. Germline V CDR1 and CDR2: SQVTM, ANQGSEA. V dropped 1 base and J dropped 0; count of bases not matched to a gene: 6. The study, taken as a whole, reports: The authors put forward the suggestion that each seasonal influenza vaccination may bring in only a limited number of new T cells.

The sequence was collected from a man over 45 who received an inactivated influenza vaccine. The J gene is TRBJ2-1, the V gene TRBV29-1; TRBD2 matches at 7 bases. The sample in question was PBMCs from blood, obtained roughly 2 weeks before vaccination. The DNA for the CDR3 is TGCAGCGTTGAAGCCCCGCGGGAGAGCTCCTACAATGAGCAGTTCTTC. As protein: CSVEAPRESSYNEQFF.